A selection of T cell receptor beta chains follows, all from one sample in a study of blood T cell repertoires in COVID-19. Method: immunoSEQ multiplex PCR; TCRdb's copy keeps in-frame clones and lacks some. The data show some 170,000 clones, with roughly 76% seen just once and roughly 8.8% held by the top ten. The material sequenced was peripheral blood. Receptors originate from a woman in her 50s with active or convalescent COVID-19. Both conserved end residues are part of each CDR3. Fields, in order: J gene, D gene, clone size, V gene, CDR3 protein, CDR3 DNA. A D gene is named only where the DNA matches it firmly. Not all rows give a size; the values are once, few, many and, for expanded clones, a class.

j_gene: TRBJ2-7; d_gene: TRBD1; abundance: few; v_gene: TRBV6-5; CDR3aa: CASSSVGQGAGEQYF; CDR3nt: TGTGCCAGCAGTTCGGTGGGACAGGGGGCCGGCGAGCAGTACTTC
j_gene: TRBJ1-6; d_gene: TRBD1; abundance: few; v_gene: TRBV7-9; CDR3aa: CASSYTGTGVSPLHF; CDR3nt: TGTGCCAGCAGCTATACCGGGACAGGGGTTTCACCCCTCCACTTT
j_gene: TRBJ1-1; d_gene: NA; abundance: NA; v_gene: TRBV5-1; CDR3aa: CASSLVARGGGVNTEAFF; CDR3nt: TGCGCCAGCAGCTTGGTGGCCCGGGGCGGAGGGGTGAACACTGAAGCTTTCTTT
j_gene: TRBJ1-3; d_gene: TRBD1; abundance: NA; v_gene: TRBV19; CDR3aa: CASGKTGAGNTIYF; CDR3nt: TGTGCCAGTGGGAAGACAGGGGCTGGAAACACCATATATTTT
j_gene: TRBJ2-1; d_gene: NA; abundance: NA; v_gene: TRBV4-2; CDR3aa: CASSLTRGAERSGGEQFF; CDR3nt: TGTGCCAGCAGCCTAACCCGGGGGGCGGAGAGGAGCGGTGGTGAGCAGTTCTTC
j_gene: TRBJ2-7; d_gene: NA; abundance: NA; v_gene: TRBV30; CDR3aa: CAWKLGVASDYEQYF; CDR3nt: TGTGCCTGGAAACTCGGGGTGGCTAGCGATTACGAGCAGTACTTC
j_gene: TRBJ2-3; d_gene: NA; abundance: NA; v_gene: TRBV6-2/TRBV6-3; CDR3aa: CASRPRRGPNTDTQYF; CDR3nt: TGTGCCAGCAGGCCTCGGCGGGGGCCCAACACAGATACGCAGTATTTT
j_gene: TRBJ1-1; d_gene: NA; abundance: few; v_gene: TRBV14; CDR3aa: CASSLRTGHLNTEAFF; CDR3nt: TGTGCCAGCAGCCTCCGGACCGGACACCTGAACACTGAAGCTTTCTTT
j_gene: TRBJ2-1; d_gene: NA; abundance: NA; v_gene: TRBV5-6; CDR3aa: CASSLGHQNEQFF; CDR3nt: TGTGCCAGCAGCTTGGGACACCAAAATGAGCAGTTCTTC
j_gene: TRBJ1-2; d_gene: NA; abundance: NA; v_gene: TRBV28; CDR3aa: CASSSDYGYTF; CDR3nt: TGTGCCAGCAGTTCGGACTATGGCTACACCTTC
j_gene: TRBJ2-3; d_gene: NA; abundance: NA; v_gene: TRBV29-1; CDR3aa: CSAQTQGMVDTQYF; CDR3nt: TGCAGCGCTCAGACGCAGGGAATGGTAGATACGCAGTATTTT
j_gene: TRBJ2-3; d_gene: TRBD2; abundance: NA; v_gene: TRBV3-1/TRBV3-2; CDR3aa: CASSQDKLAGGLSPSTDTQYF; CDR3nt: TGTGCCAGCAGCCAAGATAAACTAGCGGGGGGTCTTTCTCCTAGCACAGATACGCAGTATTTT
j_gene: TRBJ2-2; d_gene: TRBD2; abundance: NA; v_gene: TRBV3-1/TRBV3-2; CDR3aa: CASSQGTSGRAGELFF; CDR3nt: TGTGCCAGCAGCCAGGGGACTAGCGGGAGGGCCGGGGAGCTGTTTTTT
j_gene: TRBJ1-2; d_gene: NA; abundance: once; v_gene: TRBV4-3; CDR3aa: CASSQDEGVDGYTF; CDR3nt: TGCGCCAGCAGCCAAGATGAGGGGGTCGATGGCTACACCTTC
j_gene: TRBJ1-2; d_gene: TRBD1; abundance: NA; v_gene: TRBV18; CDR3aa: CASSSSEGQGYGYTF; CDR3nt: TGTGCCAGCTCATCTAGCGAGGGACAGGGGTATGGCTACACCTTC
j_gene: TRBJ2-1; d_gene: TRBD1; abundance: NA; v_gene: TRBV24-1; CDR3aa: CATSDRTGWSYEQFF; CDR3nt: TGTGCCACCAGTGATAGGACAGGTTGGTCCTATGAGCAGTTCTTC
j_gene: TRBJ1-3; d_gene: TRBD1; abundance: NA; v_gene: TRBV6-5; CDR3aa: CASSYRGLGNTIYF; CDR3nt: TGTGCCAGCAGTTACAGGGGGCTTGGAAACACCATATATTTT
j_gene: TRBJ2-1; d_gene: TRBD2; abundance: once; v_gene: TRBV29-1; CDR3aa: CSAPLSGTYNEQFF; CDR3nt: TGCAGCGCCCCACTAAGCGGGACTTACAATGAGCAGTTCTTC
j_gene: TRBJ2-7; d_gene: NA; abundance: NA; v_gene: TRBV7-9; CDR3aa: CASSLGTDGEQYF; CDR3nt: TGTGCCAGCAGCTTAGGAACAGACGGCGAGCAGTACTTC
j_gene: TRBJ1-2; d_gene: NA; abundance: few; v_gene: TRBV14; CDR3aa: CASSRGNSPNYGYTF; CDR3nt: TGTGCCAGCAGCCGCGGGAACTCCCCTAACTATGGCTACACCTTC
j_gene: TRBJ1-2; d_gene: NA; abundance: NA; v_gene: TRBV2; CDR3aa: CASSRGTIDGYTF; CDR3nt: TGTGCCAGCAGTAGAGGGACTATCGACGGCTACACCTTC
j_gene: TRBJ1-5; d_gene: NA; abundance: NA; v_gene: TRBV11-3; CDR3aa: CASSGLLVWPQHF; CDR3nt: TGTGCCAGCAGCGGATTACTAGTCTGGCCCCAGCATTTT
j_gene: TRBJ1-6; d_gene: TRBD1; abundance: NA; v_gene: TRBV20-1; CDR3aa: CSASPRQGTSNSPLHF; CDR3nt: TGCAGTGCTAGTCCCCGACAGGGAACGAGTAATTCACCCCTCCACTTT
j_gene: TRBJ1-2; d_gene: TRBD1; abundance: NA; v_gene: TRBV28; CDR3aa: CASSSLTGSGTGIPNYGYTF; CDR3nt: TGTGCCAGCAGTTCACTCACTGGGTCCGGGACAGGGATTCCTAACTATGGCTACACCTTC
j_gene: TRBJ2-7; d_gene: NA; abundance: NA; v_gene: TRBV7-6; CDR3aa: CASSARALGYEQYF; CDR3nt: TGTGCCAGCAGCGCCAGAGCGCTGGGCTACGAGCAGTACTTC
j_gene: TRBJ2-2; d_gene: TRBD1; abundance: NA; v_gene: TRBV25-1; CDR3aa: CASSEYGQGHGELFF; CDR3nt: TGTGCCAGCAGTGAATACGGACAGGGGCACGGGGAGCTGTTTTTT
j_gene: TRBJ1-2; d_gene: NA; abundance: NA; v_gene: TRBV18; CDR3aa: CASSLDYRDNGGYTF; CDR3nt: TGTGCCAGCTCACTAGACTACAGGGACAACGGTGGCTACACCTTC
j_gene: TRBJ1-6; d_gene: TRBD1; abundance: NA; v_gene: TRBV28; CDR3aa: CASSLPGQQSSYNSPLHF; CDR3nt: TGTGCCAGCAGTTTACCGGGACAGCAAAGCTCCTATAATTCACCCCTCCACTTT
j_gene: TRBJ1-3; d_gene: TRBD1; abundance: NA; v_gene: TRBV2; CDR3aa: CASSEDREVDTIYF; CDR3nt: TGTGCCAGCAGTGAGGACAGGGAAGTGGACACCATATATTTT
j_gene: TRBJ1-2; d_gene: NA; abundance: NA; v_gene: TRBV30; CDR3aa: CAWSVPVAVAGYTF; CDR3nt: TGTGCCTGGAGTGTACCGGTAGCGGTTGCCGGCTACACCTTC
j_gene: TRBJ1-4; d_gene: TRBD1; abundance: once; v_gene: TRBV4-3; CDR3aa: CASSPGDRANEKLFF; CDR3nt: TGCGCCAGCAGCCCCGGGGACAGGGCAAATGAAAAACTGTTTTTT
j_gene: TRBJ1-5; d_gene: NA; abundance: NA; v_gene: TRBV12-3/TRBV12-4; CDR3aa: CASRLGVGQPQHF; CDR3nt: TGTGCCAGCAGGCTCGGGGTAGGACAGCCCCAGCATTTT
j_gene: TRBJ2-1; d_gene: NA; abundance: NA; v_gene: TRBV6-2/TRBV6-3; CDR3aa: CATIPLPGQGLSSGIRNEQFF; CDR3nt: TGTGCCACCATCCCCTTACCGGGACAGGGGCTTTCTAGCGGGATTCGGAATGAGCAGTTCTTC
j_gene: TRBJ1-4; d_gene: TRBD1; abundance: NA; v_gene: TRBV7-2; CDR3aa: CASSLRTGGEKLFF; CDR3nt: TGTGCCAGCAGCTTACGGACAGGGGGCGAAAAACTGTTTTTT
j_gene: TRBJ2-7; d_gene: NA; abundance: NA; v_gene: TRBV7-9; CDR3aa: CASSPRTAYGQYF; CDR3nt: TGTGCCAGCAGCCCCCGGACAGCCTACGGGCAGTACTTC
j_gene: TRBJ1-5; d_gene: NA; abundance: NA; v_gene: TRBV10-3; CDR3aa: CAISEGQTVEQPQHF; CDR3nt: TGTGCCATCAGTGAGGGACAAACTGTAGAGCAGCCCCAGCATTTT
j_gene: TRBJ2-2; d_gene: NA; abundance: few; v_gene: TRBV18; CDR3aa: CASSYFYGDTGELFF; CDR3nt: TGTGCCAGCTCGTACTTTTATGGAGACACCGGGGAGCTGTTTTTT
j_gene: TRBJ1-6; d_gene: TRBD1; abundance: NA; v_gene: TRBV3-1/TRBV3-2; CDR3aa: CASSPQGVNSPLHF; CDR3nt: TGTGCCAGCAGTCCACAGGGGGTCAATTCACCCCTCCACTTT
j_gene: TRBJ2-3; d_gene: TRBD2; abundance: NA; v_gene: TRBV7-3; CDR3aa: CASSLRGGADTQYF; CDR3nt: TGTGCCAGCAGCTTGCGGGGGGGCGCAGATACGCAGTATTTT
j_gene: TRBJ1-4; d_gene: NA; abundance: NA; v_gene: TRBV7-6; CDR3aa: CASSYGHRAATNEKLFF; CDR3nt: TGTGCCAGCAGCTATGGACACCGAGCCGCAACTAATGAAAAACTGTTTTTT
j_gene: TRBJ1-2; d_gene: TRBD1; abundance: NA; v_gene: TRBV25-1; CDR3aa: CASTSRQGRGYTF; CDR3nt: TGTGCCAGCACATCCAGACAGGGAAGAGGCTACACCTTC
j_gene: TRBJ1-5; d_gene: NA; abundance: once; v_gene: TRBV19; CDR3aa: CASSIAGPQHF; CDR3nt: TGTGCCAGTAGTATCGCCGGGCCCCAGCATTTT
j_gene: TRBJ2-1; d_gene: NA; abundance: NA; v_gene: TRBV7-2; CDR3aa: CASSPDRASAHNEQFF; CDR3nt: TGTGCCAGCAGCCCAGACCGGGCTAGCGCCCACAATGAGCAGTTCTTC
j_gene: TRBJ1-5; d_gene: TRBD1; abundance: NA; v_gene: TRBV6-2/TRBV6-3; CDR3aa: CASSYGPGQGLNQPQHF; CDR3nt: TGTGCCAGCAGTTACGGACCGGGACAGGGTCTCAATCAGCCCCAGCATTTT
j_gene: TRBJ2-3; d_gene: NA; abundance: NA; v_gene: TRBV28; CDR3aa: CAPRERCTDTQYF; CDR3nt: TGTGCCCCAAGGGAGCGCTGCACAGATACGCAGTATTTT